The 24 T cell receptor beta chains in this list originate from one sample, sequenced in a study of cytomegalovirus exposure and HLA in healthy donors. Sequencing used immunoSEQ multiplex PCR; TCRdb keeps in-frame clones, though not all of them. The profile shows fewer than 80,000 clones, under 96% of them singletons. Sequencing input: PBMCs. The receptors shown here come from a woman aged 18-29 years in good health and CMV-seropositive.

V usage is TRBV4-1 and J usage is TRBJ1-2; 7 bases fit TRBD1. This CDR3 spans 14 amino acids. The germline V gene encodes CDR1 MGHRA and CDR2 YSYEKL. The V segment lost 2 bases and the J segment 7 bases; nucleotides outside the gene matches: 7. CDR3 protein: CASSQPTGPSGYTF. CDR3 DNA sequence: TGCGCCAGCAGCCAACCGACAGGGCCGAGTGGCTACACCTTC.

The rearrangement uses TRBV5-1 and TRBJ2-1; D ambiguous. The CDR3 totals 10 residues. The V end was cut by 1 base, the J end by 12 bases, with 5 bases between. The germline V gene encodes CDR1 SGHRS and CDR2 YFSETQ. The CDR3 sequence: CASSLPWQFF. Written as DNA, the CDR3 is TGCGCCAGCAGCTTGCCGTGGCAGTTCTTC.

The rearrangement links TRBV12-5 to TRBJ2-7; D is unresolved. The ends were cut back, 10 bases at V and 1 base at J, with 14 bases in the middle. The CDR3 is 13 amino acids. CDR1 is LGHNT and CDR2 is FRNRAP in the germline V gene. CDR3 in DNA: TGTGCTAAGCCCTCCGAAAATTCCTACGAGCAGTACTTC. Translating gives CAKPSENSYEQYF.

The chain joins TRBV9 to TRBJ1-2; D gene uncertain. V was pared by 5 bases and J by 2 bases, with 16 bases between. The CDR3 sequence is 15 residues long. The V gene's germline CDR1 is SGDLS and CDR2 YYNGEE. CDR3 sequence (DNA): TGTGCCAGCAGTGAGGTCGAGGGATTCAACTATGGCTACACCTTC. Translated: CASSEVEGFNYGYTF. Filled out from reference TRBV9 and TRBJ1-2, the complete variable domain reads DSGVTQTPKHLITATGQRVTLRCSPRSGDLSVYWYQQSLDQGLQFLIQYYNGEERAKGNILERFSAQQFPDLHSELNLSSLELGDSALYFCASSEVEGFNYGYTFGSGTRLTVV.

This chain joins TRBV6-5 and TRBJ2-5; perhaps TRBD1 as D (5 bases). Germline CDR1 is MNHEY and CDR2 is SVGAGI. The CDR3 totals 13 residues. Trimming cost V 2 bases and J 5 bases, with 9 bases left between them. The CDR3 here is CASSYQGRETQYF. CDR3 bases: TGTGCCAGCAGTTACCAGGGTAGGGAGACCCAGTACTTC.

V is TRBV29-1 and J is TRBJ2-5, with TRBD1 matching 10 bases. J lost 3 bases, V lost 7 bases, and 2 bases had no gene match. Per the germline V gene, CDR1 is SQVTM and CDR2 is ANQGSEA. This CDR3 has 12 residues. The CDR3 bases are TGCAGCGCTGGGACAGGGGAAGAGACCCAGTACTTC. Its translation: CSAGTGEETQYF.

This clone occurred once. The genes are TRBV27 and TRBJ2-7, with D perhaps matching TRBD2 (5 bases). This CDR3 is 13 amino acids long. The V gene's germline CDR1 is MNHEY and CDR2 SMNVEV (reference sequence). The V and J ends lost 4 bases and 2 bases respectively, with 9 bases between them. The CDR3: CASSSRGPYEQYF. CDR3 in DNA: TGTGCCAGCAGTTCCCGGGGTCCCTACGAGCAGTACTTC.

This clone has just one count. The gene calls are TRBV14 and TRBJ1-3, with no clear D. This CDR3 spans 17 amino acids. The ends were cut back, 2 bases at V and 4 bases at J, with 18 bases in the middle. CDR1 is SGHDN and CDR2 is FVKESK in the germline V gene. The CDR3 DNA reads as TGTGCCAGCAGCCAACCACGGGAGGCCGGCCGCGGAAACACCATATATTTT. This gives the protein CASSQPREAGRGNTIYF.

This clone was picked up one time. CDR3 DNA sequence: TGTGCCAGCACCCCCGCTGCGCTAGCGGGAAATGAGCAGTTCTTC. Translation: CASTPAALAGNEQFF. The genes are TRBV7-2 and TRBJ2-1; 9 bases agree with TRBD2. The germline V gene encodes CDR1 SGHTA and CDR2 FQGNSA. The V segment lost 7 bases and the J segment 7 bases; nucleotides outside the gene matches: 11. The CDR3 extends over 15 amino acids.

The chain couples TRBV2 to TRBJ2-2, with 12 bases aligning to TRBD2. Germline CDR1 reads SNHLY; CDR2 reads FYNNEI. CDR3 length: 18 amino acids. The junction had 13 bases not matched to a gene; V was cut back by 6 bases and J by 5 bases. The CDR3 DNA reads as TGTGCCAGCAGGACTAGCGGGAGACAAACTAGGAGAACCGGGGAGCTGTTTTTT. Residues: CASRTSGRQTRRTGELFF. The full variable domain, completed using reference TRBV2 and TRBJ2-2, is EPEVTQTPSHQVTQMGQEVILRCVPISNHLYFYWYRQILGQKVEFLVSFYNNEISEKSEIFDDQFSVERPDGSNFTLKIRSTKLEDSAMYFCASRTSGRQTRRTGELFFGEGSRLTVL.

The gene calls are TRBV27 and TRBJ2-6, with D uncertain. V dropped 6 bases and J dropped 0 bases, with 3 bases sitting between them. The CDR3 extends over 13 amino acids. The V gene's germline CDR1 is MNHEY and CDR2 SMNVEV (reference sequence). CDR3 bases: TGTGCCAGCAGCCGCTCTGGGGCCAACGTCCTGACTTTC. This encodes CASSRSGANVLTF.

The rearrangement joins TRBV5-6 to TRBJ1-4; D not certain. The CDR3 spans 15 residues. Trimming took 0 bases from V and 6 from J, leaving 12 bases between them. CDR1 is SGHDT, CDR2 YYEEEE, per germline. In nucleotides, the CDR3 is TGTGCCAGCAGCTTGGCGGGTCCCTCGGATGAAAAACTGTTTTTT. Translation: CASSLAGPSDEKLFF. Full variable domain (rest looked up from reference TRBV5-6 and TRBJ1-4): DAGVTQSPTHLIKTRGQQVTLRCSPKSGHDTVSWYQQALGQGPQFIFQYYEEEERQRGNFPDRFSGHQFPNYSSELNVNALLLGDSALYLCASSLAGPSDEKLFFGSGTQLSVL.

This chain connects TRBV27 to TRBJ2-3; 7 positions agree with TRBD2. The CDR3 covers 14 residues. CDR1 and CDR2 from the germline V gene are MNHEY and SMNVEV (reference sequence). V was clipped by 2 bases and J by 2 bases; unmatched bases: 1. CDR3 amino acids: CASSLAGATDTQYF. CDR3 DNA sequence: TGTGCCAGCAGTTTAGCGGGAGCCACAGATACGCAGTATTTT.

The chain uses TRBV16 and TRBJ2-7, with a weak D call TRBD2 (6 bases). Germline CDR1 and CDR2: KGHSY and FQNENV. This CDR3 region has 15 residues. V dropped 0 bases and J dropped 1 base, with 10 bases sitting between them. CDR3 sequence (DNA): TGTGCCAGCAGCCAATCGGGGGGAGAATCCTACGAGCAGTACTTC. Amino acid sequence: CASSQSGGESYEQYF.

The sample holds one count of this clone. The gene calls are TRBV28 and TRBJ2-1; 8 bases line up with TRBD2. Germline V gene data show CDR1 as MDHEN and CDR2 as SYDVKM. CDR3 length equals 14 residues. Trimming took 3 bases from V and 7 from J; bases not matched to a gene: 5. CDR3 sequence (DNA): TGTGCCAGCAGTTTGGGACTAGGACCAAATGAGCAGTTCTTC. Amino acids: CASSLGLGPNEQFF.

The rearrangement uses TRBV7-8 and TRBJ2-7; 12 bases align to TRBD2. Germline values: CDR1 SGHVS, CDR2 FQNEAQ. The CDR3 has 16 residues. Germline trimming cut 5 bases from V and 3 bases from J; bases unmatched to any gene: 8. The CDR3 DNA reads TGTGCCAGCAGCAAAGAAGGACTAGCGGGGTTCTACGAGCAGTACTTC. Translating gives CASSKEGLAGFYEQYF. Variable domain in full (rest from reference TRBV7-8 and TRBJ2-7): GAGVSQSPRYKVAKRGQDVALRCDPISGHVSLFWYQQALGQGPEFLTYFQNEAQLDKSGLPSDRFFAERPEGSVSTLKIQRTQQEDSAVYLCASSKEGLAGFYEQYFGPGTRLTVT.

This clone was seen once. The rearrangement uses TRBV4-1 and TRBJ2-1; 7 bases are a match to TRBD2. Germline values: CDR1 MGHRA, CDR2 YSYEKL. The CDR3 consists of 14 residues. Trimming cost V 2 bases and J 7 bases; bases outside gene matches: 5. Here the CDR3 DNA reads TGCGCCAGCAGCCAACCAATACTAGCGAATGAGCAGTTCTTC. The encoded protein is CASSQPILANEQFF.

The chain recombines TRBV7-2 with TRBJ2-5; 13 bases align to TRBD2. CDR3 size: 16 residues. V was clipped by 5 bases and J by 7 bases; unmatched bases: 10. CDR1 is SGHTA and CDR2 is FQGNSA in the germline V gene. The DNA for the CDR3 is TGTGCCAGCAGCAAAGCAACTAGCGGGGGGGGCGGGACCCAGTACTTC. Its translation: CASSKATSGGGGTQYF.

This clone was seen a single time. J is TRBJ2-3 and V is TRBV7-9; TRBD2 matches at 8 bases. J lost 3 bases, V lost 5 bases, and 7 bases had no gene match. The CDR3 covers 15 residues. The germline gives CDR1 SEHNR, CDR2 FQNEAQ (reference sequence). In nucleotides, the CDR3 is TGTGCCAGCAGCGCTCGGGGGGGATCAACAGATACGCAGTATTTT. Translating gives CASSARGGSTDTQYF.

This chain uses TRBV23-1 with TRBJ2-5, with 8 bases identical to TRBD1. TRBV23-1 falls under the ORF class, with uncertain function. The V gene end was trimmed by 2 bases and the J gene end by 1 base; junction bases not matched to a gene: 6. The CDR3 runs 16 residues. The CDR3 DNA reads TGCGCCAGCAGTCAACCCACGGACAGGGCCCAAGAGACCCAGTACTTC. This codes for CASSQPTDRAQETQYF.

The chain links TRBV6-1 to TRBJ1-5; D is perhaps TRBD1 (5 bases). This CDR3 region has 15 residues. Trimming took 6 bases from V and 5 from J, leaving 17 bases between them. CDR1 MNHNS and CDR2 SASEGT come from the germline V gene. This CDR3 is CASRGGAGYHQPQHF. The CDR3 nucleotides read TGTGCCAGCAGGGGTGGGGCAGGGTACCATCAGCCCCAGCATTTT.

The CDR3 spells CASSLRTVYQETQYF. The CDR3, as DNA: TGTGCCAGCAGCTTAAGGACAGTTTACCAAGAGACCCAGTACTTC. The V gene is TRBV5-4, the J gene TRBJ2-5, with D possibly being TRBD1 (6 bases). Looked up from germline, CDR1 is SGHNT and CDR2 is YYREEE (reference sequence). This CDR3 comprises 15 residues. Deletions cut 2 bases from V and 0 bases from J, with 11 bases between.

This rearrangement joins TRBV28 to TRBJ2-6, with 8 bases aligning to TRBD1. This CDR3 has 18 residues. Unmatched junction bases numbered 9, after V lost 5 bases and J lost 0 bases. CDR1 is MDHEN and CDR2 is SYDVKM in the germline V gene. The DNA of the CDR3 is TGTGCCAGCAGTCCCCTGACAGGGGTTCTCTCTGGGGCCAACGTCCTGACTTTC. Translation: CASSPLTGVLSGANVLTF.

V and J are TRBV19 and TRBJ2-2, with a possible D match to TRBD1 (6 bases). V gave up 2 bases and J gave up 5 bases, with 12 bases separating them. The CDR3 extends over 15 amino acids. Germline lookup yields CDR1 LNHDA and CDR2 SQIVND (reference sequence). The CDR3 DNA reads as TGTGCCAGTAGTATATCGGGACACCCAACCGGGGAGCTGTTTTTT. Its translation: CASSISGHPTGELFF.